This is a list of T cell receptor beta chains from one sample in a study of blood T cell repertoires in COVID-19. Libraries were prepared by immunoSEQ multiplex PCR; TCRdb keeps only in-frame clonotypes and omits some of them. The sample records 350,000 to 500,000 clones, approximately 91% being singletons. Sequenced input: PBMCs or T cells enriched from blood (not recorded which). These receptors originate from a woman aged 18-29 years who had been exposed to COVID-19. Each CDR3 is given with its conserved first and last residue. Fields, in order: J gene, D gene, clone size, V gene, CDR3 protein, CDR3 DNA. A D gene is named only where the DNA matches it firmly. For some rows the clone size is stated as once, few or many, or as a class when expanded; others skip it.

TRBJ1-2,NA,NA,TRBV6-5,CASIQTVSSDGYTF,TGTGCCAGCATACAGACGGTTTCATCGGATGGCTACACCTTC
TRBJ2-1,TRBD2,NA,TRBV13,CASSSRLAGEAVNSYNEQFF,TGTGCCAGCAGCTCCAGACTAGCGGGAGAGGCCGTTAACAGCTACAATGAGCAGTTCTTC
TRBJ2-2,TRBD1,NA,TRBV28,CAAHQGETGELFF,TGTGCCGCCCACCAGGGGGAAACCGGGGAGCTGTTTTTT
TRBJ2-7,NA,NA,TRBV4-3,CASSQDWVLRDEQYF,TGCGCCAGCAGCCAAGATTGGGTTTTGAGGGACGAGCAGTACTTC
TRBJ2-7,NA,NA,TRBV29-1,CSVEGGTEQYF,TGCAGCGTTGAAGGGGGCACGGAGCAGTACTTC
TRBJ1-2,TRBD1,NA,TRBV7-9,CASSSGQGADYGYTF,TGTGCCAGCAGCTCCGGACAGGGGGCCGACTATGGCTACACCTTC
TRBJ2-3,TRBD1,NA,TRBV7-9,CASSLGSGGGDTQYF,TGTGCCAGCAGCTTAGGTTCAGGGGGCGGAGATACGCAGTATTTT
TRBJ1-5,NA,NA,TRBV7-2,CASSYDSDRPGRPQHF,TGTGCCAGCAGCTACGACTCAGACCGCCCCGGGAGGCCCCAGCATTTT
TRBJ2-1,TRBD2,NA,TRBV7-6,CASSLVSGATNEQFF,TGTGCCAGCAGCTTAGTTAGCGGGGCCACCAATGAGCAGTTCTTC
TRBJ1-4,TRBD1,NA,TRBV4-2,CASSRDRPDRGLSTNEKLFF,TGTGCCAGCAGCCGAGATCGGCCTGACAGGGGGCTCTCAACTAATGAAAAACTGTTTTTT
TRBJ2-3,NA,NA,TRBV5-1,CASSLVTGGADTQYF,TGCGCCAGCAGCTTGGTAACGGGCGGGGCTGATACGCAGTATTTT
TRBJ2-5,TRBD1,NA,TRBV14,CASSQGDRAFQETQYF,TGTGCCAGCAGCCAAGGGGACAGGGCCTTCCAAGAGACCCAGTACTTC
TRBJ1-1,NA,few,TRBV28,CASKITDTEAFF,TGTGCCAGCAAAATTACGGACACTGAAGCTTTCTTT
TRBJ2-1,TRBD2,NA,TRBV7-6,CASSLVSGGLKSSYNEQFF,TGTGCCAGCAGCTTAGTCAGCGGGGGGCTAAAGAGCTCCTACAATGAGCAGTTCTTC
TRBJ2-7,TRBD1,NA,TRBV18,CASSQTGADYEQYF,TGTGCCAGCTCACAGACAGGGGCGGACTACGAGCAGTACTTC
TRBJ2-2,NA,NA,TRBV30,CAWSVIPQRGELFF,TGTGCCTGGAGTGTAATCCCCCAGCGGGGGGAGCTGTTTTTT
TRBJ2-1,NA,NA,TRBV5-1,CASSPNMGDEQFF,TGCGCCAGCAGCCCCAATATGGGAGATGAGCAGTTCTTC
TRBJ1-5,NA,NA,TRBV4-1,CASSHSQGNQPQHF,TGCGCCAGCAGCCATTCACAGGGCAATCAGCCCCAGCATTTT